This TCR beta chain was retrieved from a study of blood T cells in healthy people across ages. Study-level information: Per two T cells, template switching captured roughly one barcoded beta molecule. Study results and caveats: Naive T cell percentage strongly correlated with TCR beta diversity.

The second PCR ran about 6 to 11 cycles with a sample-barcoded 5' primer and J-beta primers. TCRdb ran MiXCR on the 5' RACE reads and lists one entry per CDR3 protein. The top ten hold 7.9% of the sample, which has some 1.4 million distinct CDR3 sequences, about 40% seen once. The sample, around 9.9 milliliters of peripheral blood, was drawn from each donor. This CDR3 spans 12 amino acids. The V gene's germline CDR1 is DFQATT and CDR2 SNEGSKA (reference sequence). Many counts were recorded for this clonotype. Its antigen is currently unknown. Sequencing input: blood. This receptor was obtained from a woman under 30 in good health. The chain carries TRBV20-1 and TRBJ2-3, with a weak D call TRBD2 (5 bases). For the CDR3, the DNA is TGCAGCAATCCCGACCGGACTGGGACGCAGTATTTT. It specifies CSNPDRTGTQYF.